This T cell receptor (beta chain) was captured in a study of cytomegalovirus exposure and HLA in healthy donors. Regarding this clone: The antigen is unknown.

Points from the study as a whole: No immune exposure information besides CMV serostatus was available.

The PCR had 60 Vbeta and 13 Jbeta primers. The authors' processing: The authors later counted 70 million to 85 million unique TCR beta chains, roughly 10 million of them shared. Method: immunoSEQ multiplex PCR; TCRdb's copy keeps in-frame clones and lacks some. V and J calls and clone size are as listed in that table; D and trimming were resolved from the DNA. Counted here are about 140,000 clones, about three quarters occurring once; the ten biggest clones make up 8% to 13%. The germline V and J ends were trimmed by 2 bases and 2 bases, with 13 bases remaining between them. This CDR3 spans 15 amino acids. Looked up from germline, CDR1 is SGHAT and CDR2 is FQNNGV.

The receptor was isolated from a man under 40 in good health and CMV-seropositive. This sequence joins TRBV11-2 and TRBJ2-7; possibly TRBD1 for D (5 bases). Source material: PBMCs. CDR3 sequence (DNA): TGTGCCAGCAGCTTACAAAGGGGTGCTGCCTACGAGCAGTACTTC. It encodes CASSLQRGAAYEQYF. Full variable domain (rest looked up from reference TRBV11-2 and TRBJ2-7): EAGVAQSPRYKIIEKRQSVAFWCNPISGHATLYWYQQILGQGPKLLIQFQNNGVVDDSQLPKDRFSAERLKGVDSTLKIQPAKLEDSAVYLCASSLQRGAAYEQYFGPGTRLTVT.